This TCR beta chain was identified during a study of cytomegalovirus exposure and HLA in healthy donors. The overall study: Later, an analysis reported that the 120 or so validation repertoires had used the same platform as the 666 first-cohort repertoires. Whole-study findings and limits: Rarity marked most TCR sequences, yet some public TCRs occurred in many donors. Reports indicated that the classifier achieved high specificity and sensitivity in diagnosing cytomegalovirus status. Cytomegalovirus association was listed for around 180 TCR beta chains.

TCRdb's table, derived via immunoSEQ multiplex PCR, lists solely in-frame clones and lacks some. This table has 95,000 to 150,000 clones, approximately 90% appearing once. CDR1 and CDR2 from the germline V gene are LGHNT and FRNRAP. The CDR3 is made up of 16 amino acids. V gave up 2 bases and J gave up 6 bases; unmatched junction bases: 4. As for this clone: The antigen is not known.

Sequenced input: PBMCs. This clonotype originated in a woman aged 18-35 years in good health and CMV-seronegative. The chain joins TRBV12-5 to TRBJ1-4; 12 bases match TRBD1. CDR3 region: CASGLLRDRGHEKLFF. The CDR3, as DNA: TGTGCTAGTGGTTTGCTCCGGGACAGGGGGCATGAAAAACTGTTTTTT.